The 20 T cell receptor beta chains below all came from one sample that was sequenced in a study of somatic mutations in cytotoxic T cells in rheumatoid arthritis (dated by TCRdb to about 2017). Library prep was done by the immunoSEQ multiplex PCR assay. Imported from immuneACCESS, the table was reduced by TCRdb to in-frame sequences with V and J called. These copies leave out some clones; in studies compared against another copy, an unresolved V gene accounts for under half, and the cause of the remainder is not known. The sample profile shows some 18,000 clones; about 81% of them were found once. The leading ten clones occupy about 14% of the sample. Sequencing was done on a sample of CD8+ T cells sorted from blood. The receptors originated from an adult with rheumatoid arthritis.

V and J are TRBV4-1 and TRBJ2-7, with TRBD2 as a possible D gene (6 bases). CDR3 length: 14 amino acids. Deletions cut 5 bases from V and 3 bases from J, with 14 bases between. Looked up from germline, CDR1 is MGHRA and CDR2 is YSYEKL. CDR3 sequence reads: CASSSGLGYYEQYF. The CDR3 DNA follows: TGCGCCAGCAGCTCGGGACTCGGTTACTACGAGCAGTACTTC.

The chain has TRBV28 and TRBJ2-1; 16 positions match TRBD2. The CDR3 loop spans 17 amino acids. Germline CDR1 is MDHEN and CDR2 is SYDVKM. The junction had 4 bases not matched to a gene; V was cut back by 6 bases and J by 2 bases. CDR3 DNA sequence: TGTGCCAGCAGCCCGGGACTAGCGGGAGGGACCTACAATGAGCAGTTCTTC. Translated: CASSPGLAGGTYNEQFF.

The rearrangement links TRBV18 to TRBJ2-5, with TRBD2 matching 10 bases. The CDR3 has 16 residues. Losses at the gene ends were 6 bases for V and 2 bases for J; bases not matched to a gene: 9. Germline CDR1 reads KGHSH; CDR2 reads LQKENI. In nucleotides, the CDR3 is TGTGCCAGCTCGGACATAGCGGGGGGCCGTCAAGAGACCCAGTACTTC. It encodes CASSDIAGGRQETQYF.

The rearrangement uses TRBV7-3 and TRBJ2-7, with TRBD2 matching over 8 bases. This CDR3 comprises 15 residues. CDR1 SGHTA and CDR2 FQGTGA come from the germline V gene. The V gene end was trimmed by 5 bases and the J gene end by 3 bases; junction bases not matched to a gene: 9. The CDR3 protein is CASSPAGTSNYEQYF. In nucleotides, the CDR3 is TGTGCCAGCAGCCCCGCCGGGACTAGTAACTACGAGCAGTACTTC.

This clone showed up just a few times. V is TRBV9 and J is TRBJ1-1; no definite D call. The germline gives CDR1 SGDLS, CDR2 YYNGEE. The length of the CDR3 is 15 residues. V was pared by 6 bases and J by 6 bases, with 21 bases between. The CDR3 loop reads CASTVPKAGNPEAFF. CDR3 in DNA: TGTGCCAGCACCGTCCCCAAGGCAGGAAATCCTGAAGCTTTCTTT.

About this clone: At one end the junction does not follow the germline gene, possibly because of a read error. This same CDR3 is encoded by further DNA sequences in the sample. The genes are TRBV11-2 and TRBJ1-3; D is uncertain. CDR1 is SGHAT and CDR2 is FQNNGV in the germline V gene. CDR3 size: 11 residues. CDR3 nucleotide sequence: TGTGCCAGTAGCTTTTGGGACACCATATATTTT. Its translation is CASSFWDTIYF.

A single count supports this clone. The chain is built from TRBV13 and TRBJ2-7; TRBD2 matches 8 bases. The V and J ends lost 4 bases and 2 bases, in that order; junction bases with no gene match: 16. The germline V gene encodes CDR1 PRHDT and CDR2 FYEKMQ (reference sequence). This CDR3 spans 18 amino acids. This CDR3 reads CASSSPGHPTSDPYEQYF. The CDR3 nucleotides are TGTGCCAGCAGCTCCCCCGGCCACCCGACTAGCGACCCCTACGAGCAGTACTTC.

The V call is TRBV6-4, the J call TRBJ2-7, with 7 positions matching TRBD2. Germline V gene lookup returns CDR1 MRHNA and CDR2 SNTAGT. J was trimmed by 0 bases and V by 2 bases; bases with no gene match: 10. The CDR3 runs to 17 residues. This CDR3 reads CASSDTRGTSVSYEQYF. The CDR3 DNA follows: TGTGCCAGCAGTGACACTCGGGGTACTAGCGTCTCCTACGAGCAGTACTTC.

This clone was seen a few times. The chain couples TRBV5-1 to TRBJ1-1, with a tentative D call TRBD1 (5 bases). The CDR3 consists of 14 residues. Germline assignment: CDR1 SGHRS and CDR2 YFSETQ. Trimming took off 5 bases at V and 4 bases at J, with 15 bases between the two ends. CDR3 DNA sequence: TGCGCCAGCAGGTCCTACGAGAGGGGCACTGAAGCTTTCTTT. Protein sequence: CASRSYERGTEAFF.

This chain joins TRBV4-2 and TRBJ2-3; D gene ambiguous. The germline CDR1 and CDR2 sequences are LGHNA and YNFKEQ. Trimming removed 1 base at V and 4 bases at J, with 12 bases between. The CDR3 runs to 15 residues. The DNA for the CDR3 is TGTGCCAGCAGCCAAGGCCCTAGTAACCCAGATACGCAGTATTTT. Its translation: CASSQGPSNPDTQYF.

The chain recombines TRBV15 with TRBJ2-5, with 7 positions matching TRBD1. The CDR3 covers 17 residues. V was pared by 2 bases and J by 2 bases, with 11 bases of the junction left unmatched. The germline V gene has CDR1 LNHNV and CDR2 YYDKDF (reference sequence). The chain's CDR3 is CATSRLLTGNKQETQYF. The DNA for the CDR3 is TGTGCCACCAGCAGATTACTGACAGGGAATAAACAAGAGACCCAGTACTTC.

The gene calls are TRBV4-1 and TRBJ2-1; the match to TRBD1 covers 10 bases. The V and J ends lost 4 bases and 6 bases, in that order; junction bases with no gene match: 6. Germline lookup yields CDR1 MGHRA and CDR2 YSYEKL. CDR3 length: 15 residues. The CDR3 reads CASSPRDRGVNEQFF. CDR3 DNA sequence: TGCGCCAGCAGCCCCCGGGACAGGGGAGTCAATGAGCAGTTCTTC.

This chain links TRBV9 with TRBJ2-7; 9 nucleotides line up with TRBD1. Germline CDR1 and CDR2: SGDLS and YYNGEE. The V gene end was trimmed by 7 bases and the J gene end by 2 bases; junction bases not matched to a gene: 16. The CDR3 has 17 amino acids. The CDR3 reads CASGGSPRDRAPYEQYF. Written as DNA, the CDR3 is TGTGCCAGCGGAGGATCCCCCCGGGACAGGGCCCCCTACGAGCAGTACTTC.

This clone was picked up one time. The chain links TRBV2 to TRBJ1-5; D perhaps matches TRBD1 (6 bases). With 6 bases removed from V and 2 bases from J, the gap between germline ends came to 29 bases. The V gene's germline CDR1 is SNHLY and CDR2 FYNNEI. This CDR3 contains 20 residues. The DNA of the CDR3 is TGTGCCAGCAGCGACCCAACCGTACGGGCAGGGGCGAATGGCAATCAGCCCCAGCATTTT. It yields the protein CASSDPTVRAGANGNQPQHF. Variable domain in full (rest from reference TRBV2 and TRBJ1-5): EPEVTQTPSHQVTQMGQEVILRCVPISNHLYFYWYRQILGQKVEFLVSFYNNEISEKSEIFDDQFSVERPDGSNFTLKIRSTKLEDSAMYFCASSDPTVRAGANGNQPQHFGDGTRLSIL.

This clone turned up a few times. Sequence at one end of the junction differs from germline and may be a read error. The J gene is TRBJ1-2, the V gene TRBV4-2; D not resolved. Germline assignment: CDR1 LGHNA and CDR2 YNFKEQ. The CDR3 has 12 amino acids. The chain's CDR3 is CASSQDNNGYTF. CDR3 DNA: TGTGCCAGCAGCCAAGATAACAATGGCTACACCTTC.

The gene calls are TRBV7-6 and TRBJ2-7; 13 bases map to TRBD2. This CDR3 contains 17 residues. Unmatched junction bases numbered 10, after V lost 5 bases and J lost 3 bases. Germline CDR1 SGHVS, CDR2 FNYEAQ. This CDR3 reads CASSPSGTSGNGYEQYF. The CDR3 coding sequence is TGTGCCAGCAGCCCGTCCGGGACTAGCGGGAATGGCTACGAGCAGTACTTC.

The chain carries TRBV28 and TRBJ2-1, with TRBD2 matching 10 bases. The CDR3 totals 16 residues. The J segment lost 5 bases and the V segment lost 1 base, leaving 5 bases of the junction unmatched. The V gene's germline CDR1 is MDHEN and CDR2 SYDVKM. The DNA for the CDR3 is TGTGCCAGCAGTTTATATTCTAGCGGGAGTGACAATGAGCAGTTCTTC. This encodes CASSLYSSGSDNEQFF.

CDR3 amino acids: CASSEVGEAGEQYF. CDR3 coding DNA: TGTGCCAGCAGTGAAGTGGGGGAGGCGGGCGAGCAGTACTTC. The rearrangement links TRBV6-1 to TRBJ2-7, with D possibly being TRBD2 (6 bases). The CDR3 spans 14 residues. V was cut by 1 base and J by 6 bases, with 13 bases left in between. CDR1 and CDR2 (germline): MNHNS, SASEGT.

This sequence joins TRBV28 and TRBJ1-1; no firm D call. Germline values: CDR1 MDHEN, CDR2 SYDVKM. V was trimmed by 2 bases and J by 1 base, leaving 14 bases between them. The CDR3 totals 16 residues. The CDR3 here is CASSLSREQTNTEAFF. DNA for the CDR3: TGTGCCAGCAGTTTAAGCCGGGAACAGACGAACACTGAAGCTTTCTTT.

Here the CDR3 DNA reads TGTGCCAGCAGCTTCGGGACAGGGGATCTGTACGAGCAGTACTTC. This sequence encodes CASSFGTGDLYEQYF. The chain links TRBV7-2 to TRBJ2-7; 10 nucleotides line up with TRBD1. The junction had 6 bases not matched to a gene; V was cut back by 3 bases and J by 4 bases. The CDR3 extends over 15 amino acids. Germline CDR1 and CDR2: SGHTA and FQGNSA.